The entry that follows covers one T cell receptor (beta chain) sequence. Its antigen is still unknown. These data originate in a study of T cell repertoires in cytomegalovirus infection. TCRdb redid the calling of the reads with MiXCR, one entry per CDR3 protein. This sample has about half a million distinct CDR3 sequences, with about 33% found just once. V was cut by 1 base and J by 2 bases, with 11 bases left in between. CDR1 is SGHTA and CDR2 is FQGNSA in the germline V gene. CDR3 length: 15 residues. General study results and limits: Dominant in the ex vivo response were TCR beta clonotypes restricted by HLA-C and specific for CMV.

The specimen comprised cultured PBMCs, sampled from culture after CMV antigen stimulation. The receptor was isolated from a human donor in good health (CMV status not recorded). Some clones in this sample may be carry-over from other donors' samples. This sequence joins TRBV7-2 and TRBJ1-1; tentatively, D is TRBD1 (5 bases). DNA of the CDR3: TGTGCCAGCAGCTTAGAGCAGGGCGGAAACACTGAAGCTTTCTTT. It encodes CASSLEQGGNTEAFF.